The 2 T cell receptor beta chains below were found in one sample sequenced in a study of T-cell memory formation after mild COVID-19. MiXCR, run by TCRdb on the 5' RACE reads, gives a single entry per CDR3 protein. This table has roughly 600,000 distinct CDR3 sequences, around 17% appearing once. The sequenced sample was PBMCs or a T cell subset sorted from them (not recorded which). These receptors were taken from an adult woman who had mild COVID-19 (a few samples of this study predate the infection). Cell type and time point are not known.

V usage is TRBV20-1 and J usage is TRBJ2-1, with a tentative D call TRBD1 (5 bases). CDR1 is DFQATT, CDR2 SNEGSKA, per germline (reference sequence). V lost 3 bases to trimming and J lost 8 bases, with 14 bases between them. This CDR3 has 13 residues. CDR3 protein: CSARAGQGDEQFF. In nucleotides, the CDR3 is TGCAGTGCTAGGGCCGGGCAGGGCGATGAGCAGTTCTTC.

The rearrangement links TRBV30 to TRBJ2-1; a possible D gene is TRBD2 (5 bases). Germline V gives CDR1 GTSNPN, CDR2 SVGIG (reference sequence). CDR3 length: 12 residues. Trimming shortened V by 0 bases and J by 8 bases, and 8 bases separated the two germline ends. The DNA for the CDR3 is TGTGCCTGGAGTGTTCGGCGGGATGAGCAGTTCTTC. Residues: CAWSVRRDEQFF.